These 20 T cell receptor beta chains share one sample of origin, sequenced in a study of blood T cell repertoires in COVID-19. TCRdb's copy holds only in-frame clones and misses some; the assay was immunoSEQ multiplex PCR. The table records over 200,000 clones, roughly four fifths of them present only once. The specimen sequenced was peripheral blood. These receptors came from a woman in her 40s with acute or convalescent COVID-19.

V gene TRBV21-1 combines with J gene TRBJ2-1; the tabulated D call, TRBD2, remains unverified against the DNA. TRBV21-1 is reported as a pseudogene. The CDR3 spans 18 residues. The CDR3 here is CASNRTSGSSSTYNEQFF. The CDR3 DNA reads as TGTGCCAGCAATAGGACTAGCGGGAGCAGTAGCACCTACAATGAGCAGTTCTTC.

The chain uses TRBV27 and TRBJ2-1; D is ambiguous. Trimming took 0 bases from V and 10 from J, leaving 10 bases between them. Germline-derived CDR1 and CDR2 are MNHEY and SMNVEV (reference sequence). This CDR3 is 13 amino acids long. Here the CDR3 reads CASSLSLQVEQFF. CDR3 in DNA: TGTGCCAGCAGTTTATCCCTCCAGGTGGAGCAGTTCTTC.

This clone was seen only once. The V call is TRBV4-2, the J call TRBJ2-7, with TRBD2 as a possible D gene (6 bases). Germline-derived CDR1 and CDR2 are LGHNA and YNFKEQ. CDR3 length equals 15 residues. V was pared by 0 bases and J by 7 bases, with 16 bases between. CDR3 in amino acids: CASSQEAGRQEEQYF. In nucleotides, the CDR3 is TGTGCCAGCAGCCAAGAGGCAGGGAGGCAAGAGGAGCAGTACTTC.

The chain is built from TRBV4-1 and TRBJ1-1, with 9 bases matching TRBD1. Trimming took 4 bases from V and 4 from J; bases not matched to a gene: 10. CDR3 length equals 16 residues. The V gene's germline CDR1 is MGHRA and CDR2 YSYEKL. The CDR3 is CASSPPGTGRRTEAFF. The DNA of the CDR3 is TGCGCCAGCAGCCCTCCTGGGACAGGGCGGCGCACTGAAGCTTTCTTT.

This sequence joins TRBV27 and TRBJ1-1; D is undetermined. V shed 2 bases and J shed 4 bases, with 11 bases lying between them. This CDR3 has 14 amino acids. The germline V gene encodes CDR1 MNHEY and CDR2 SMNVEV (reference sequence). DNA for the CDR3: TGTGCCAGCAGTTTACTTCGTAGTTCCACTGAAGCTTTCTTT. It is translated as CASSLLRSSTEAFF.

The chain combines TRBV19 with TRBJ2-3, with TRBD2 identical over 9 bases. CDR1 LNHDA and CDR2 SQIVND come from the germline V gene (reference sequence). This CDR3 region has 16 residues. Losses at the gene ends were 5 bases for V and 4 bases for J; bases not matched to a gene: 10. CDR3 coding DNA: TGTGCCAGTAGTCCACGTAGCGGGAGTGTCGCAGATACGCAGTATTTT. Translating it yields CASSPRSGSVADTQYF.

As for this clone: The same CDR3 arises from other DNA sequences in this sample as well. The rearrangement links TRBV5-1 to TRBJ2-1; TRBD1 aligns across 8 bases. CDR1 and CDR2 from the germline V gene are SGHRS and YFSETQ. J gave up 4 bases and V 2 bases, and 2 bases lay outside the gene matches. The CDR3 sequence is 14 residues long. CDR3 region: CASSLTGGYNEQFF. The CDR3 DNA follows: TGCGCCAGCAGCTTAACAGGGGGGTACAATGAGCAGTTCTTC.

The chain links TRBV30 to TRBJ2-2; TRBD1 aligns across 8 bases. The V and J ends lost 3 bases and 4 bases, in that order; junction bases with no gene match: 4. CDR1 GTSNPN and CDR2 SVGIG come from the germline V gene (reference sequence). The length of the CDR3 is 14 residues. The DNA of the CDR3 is TGTGCCTGGAGACGACAGGGGAGCACCGGGGAGCTGTTTTTT. It encodes CAWRRQGSTGELFF.

This clone has only one observation. The chain couples TRBV7-2 to TRBJ1-4; D is ambiguous. There are 14 residues in the CDR3. V was trimmed by 5 bases and J by 7 bases, leaving 14 bases between them. Germline V lookup: CDR1 SGHTA, CDR2 FQGNSA. The CDR3 coding sequence is TGTGCCAGCAGCGACCCAGACCGGGGTGAAAAACTGTTTTTT. This encodes CASSDPDRGEKLFF.

This chain joins TRBV18 and TRBJ2-1; D possibly corresponds to TRBD2 (6 bases). The germline V gene has CDR1 KGHSH and CDR2 LQKENI. Trimming stripped 2 bases from V and 6 bases from J, with 11 bases between. The CDR3 consists of 14 residues. CDR3 bases: TGTGCCAGCTCACCAAGGCTAGCGCTCAATGAGCAGTTCTTC. Residues: CASSPRLALNEQFF.

V gene TRBV24-1 combines with J gene TRBJ2-2; 7 bases align to TRBD1. The ends lost 1 base at V and 0 bases at J; junction bases unmatched: 1. This CDR3 is 16 amino acids long. Germline CDR1 KGHDR, CDR2 SFDVKD. Here the CDR3 DNA reads TGTGCCACCAGTGATTTAGGGACAGCGAACACCGGGGAGCTGTTTTTT. Protein sequence: CATSDLGTANTGELFF.

V and J are TRBV10-3 and TRBJ1-6; no reliable D call. Trimming shortened V by 3 bases and J by 0 bases, and 6 bases separated the two germline ends. The CDR3 length is 15 residues. Looked up from germline, CDR1 is ENHRY and CDR2 is SYGVKD. Written as DNA, the CDR3 is TGTGCCATCAGTGATGGGAGCTCCTATAATTCACCCCTCCACTTT. Its protein product is CAISDGSSYNSPLHF.

This clone was recorded once. V gene TRBV9 combines with J gene TRBJ2-7; D is unresolved. Per germline, CDR1 SGDLS and CDR2 YYNGEE. Trimming left V 3 bases short and J 6 bases short, with 13 bases between. The CDR3 is 13 residues long. The DNA for the CDR3 is TGTGCCAGCAGCGGCTACCACGGCGGCGAGCAGTACTTC. Translated: CASSGYHGGEQYF.

V usage is TRBV4-1 and J usage is TRBJ1-2; a possible D gene is TRBD1 (5 bases). Germline CDR1 and CDR2: MGHRA and YSYEKL. The V gene lost 3 bases and the J gene lost 8 bases, with 16 bases spanning the gap. The CDR3 is made up of 14 amino acids. As DNA, the CDR3 is TGCGCCAGCAGCCACAATTCAGGGTTGGGAGGCTACACCTTC. Translation: CASSHNSGLGGYTF.

This clone has only a few counts. CDR3 DNA: TGTGCCAGCTTCTCGGGCGGGGCCCCCTCCAGGGAGCAGTTCTTC. It specifies CASFSGGAPSREQFF. V usage is TRBV27 and J usage is TRBJ2-1; D might be TRBD2 (6 bases). CDR1 MNHEY and CDR2 SMNVEV come from the germline V gene (reference sequence). Trimming shortened V by 8 bases and J by 10 bases, and 24 bases separated the two germline ends. The CDR3 spans 15 residues.

The chain uses TRBV5-6 and TRBJ1-6; 7 bases agree with TRBD1. The CDR3 has 13 residues. V dropped 5 bases and J dropped 6; count of bases not matched to a gene: 2. Germline CDR1 reads SGHDT; CDR2 reads YYEEEE. The CDR3 protein is CASRGTANSPLHF. CDR3 bases: TGTGCCAGCAGGGGGACAGCTAATTCACCCCTCCACTTT.

The chain is built from TRBV14 and TRBJ2-5, with 9 bases lining up with TRBD1. V shed 5 bases, J shed 4 bases, and the junction held 8 bases outside the gene matches. The CDR3 is 15 residues long. CDR1 is SGHDN and CDR2 is FVKESK in the germline V gene. This CDR3 is CASSNLTGGAETQYF. The CDR3 DNA is TGTGCCAGCAGCAACCTTACAGGGGGCGCAGAGACCCAGTACTTC. Looking up the rest from reference TRBV14 and TRBJ2-5 gives the full variable domain: EAGVTQFPSHSVIEKGQTVTLRCDPISGHDNLYWYRRVMGKEIKFLLHFVKESKQDESGMPNNRFLAERTGGTYSTLKVQPAELEDSGVYFCASSNLTGGAETQYFGPGTRLLVL.

The V call is TRBV27, the J call TRBJ2-7; TRBD1 might be the D (5 bases). V lost 6 bases to trimming and J lost 4 bases, with 7 bases between them. Germline assignment: CDR1 MNHEY and CDR2 SMNVEV (reference sequence). The CDR3 runs 11 residues. The CDR3 nucleotides read TGTGCCAGCAGCAAGGGGTACGAGCAGTACTTC. Translation gives CASSKGYEQYF.

The rearrangement joins TRBV5-1 to TRBJ1-1, with a weak D call TRBD1 (6 bases). CDR3 length: 14 amino acids. The ends were cut back, 0 bases at V and 4 bases at J, with 10 bases in the middle. CDR1 is SGHRS and CDR2 is YFSETQ in the germline V gene. The CDR3 loop is CASSLVGAGTEAFF. CDR3 nucleotides: TGCGCCAGCAGCTTGGTGGGGGCAGGCACTGAAGCTTTCTTT.

This clone has just one count. This chain joins TRBV6-5 and TRBJ1-1; no definite D call. The CDR3 loop spans 13 amino acids. CDR1 MNHEY and CDR2 SVGAGI come from the germline V gene. Trimming took 8 bases from V and 6 from J, leaving 16 bases between them. CDR3 bases: TGTGCCAGCGAGGTCGGTTCATTCTCTGAAGCTTTCTTT. Residues: CASEVGSFSEAFF.